The sample holds one count of the clone carrying this T cell receptor (beta chain). Some clones are missing from TCRdb's copy, which holds only in-frame ones; the method was immunoSEQ multiplex PCR. The sample yields under 70,000 clones, over 75% seen once. CDR3 length: 13 amino acids. From germline, CDR1 is LNHDA and CDR2 SQIVND (reference sequence). Unmatched junction bases numbered 6, after V lost 6 bases and J lost 7 bases. The sample comes from a study of identifying expanded T cells in peripheral blood. The genes are TRBV19 and TRBJ1-1, with 9 bases that match TRBD1. The material sequenced was blood. This clonotype was sampled from a person between 18 and 75 years old in good health. As DNA, the CDR3 is TGTGCCAGTAGGGACAGGGGATACGATGAAGCTTTCTTT. Its translation: CASRDRGYDEAFF.